This T cell receptor (beta chain) was obtained from a study of blood T cell repertoires in COVID-19. For the study at large: T cells, B-cell-depleted T cells, or PBMCs supplied cDNA or gDNA.

Self-reported history from a screening survey and questionnaire set each donor's cohort. People in the exposed group encountered a COVID-19 case within 2 weeks before entering the study. In the original workflow: Quantification of nucleated cells was approximated via reference gene primer amplification. Measured with immunoSEQ multiplex PCR; TCRdb has only the in-frame clones, and not every one. The D gene and trimming were derived from the DNA, and the V and J assignments and clone size from that table. The table has about 320,000 clones, around 84% seen once. This clone was detected only once. The material sequenced was PBMCs or T cells enriched from blood (not recorded which). This receptor was obtained from a woman aged 25 to 39 who had been exposed to COVID-19.

Here the CDR3 reads CASSASDRDYGYTF. The CDR3 nucleotides read TGTGCCAGCAGTGCCTCGGACAGGGACTATGGCTACACCTTC. The V gene is TRBV25-1, the J gene TRBJ1-2; the match to TRBD1 covers 8 bases. The CDR3 sequence is 14 residues long. The trim removed 4 bases at V and 3 bases at J, leaving 4 bases unmatched. Germline V gives CDR1 MGHDK, CDR2 SYGVNS.